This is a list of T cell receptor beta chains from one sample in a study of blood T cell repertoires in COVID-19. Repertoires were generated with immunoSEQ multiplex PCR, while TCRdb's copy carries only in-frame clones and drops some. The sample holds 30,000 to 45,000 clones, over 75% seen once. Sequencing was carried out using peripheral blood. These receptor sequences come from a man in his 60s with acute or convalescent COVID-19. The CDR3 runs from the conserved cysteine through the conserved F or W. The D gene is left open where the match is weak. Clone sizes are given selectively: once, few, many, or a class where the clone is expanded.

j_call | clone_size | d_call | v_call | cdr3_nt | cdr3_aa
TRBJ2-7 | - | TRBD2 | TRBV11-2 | TGTGCCAGCAGCTCCGCGTTTCAGTTTCTAGCGGCCTCCTACGAGCAGTACTTC | CASSSAFQFLAASYEQYF
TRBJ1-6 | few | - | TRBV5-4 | TGTGCCAGCAGCCTTTGGCCAGAAAAGTCTAATTCACCCCTCCACTTT | CASSLWPEKSNSPLHF
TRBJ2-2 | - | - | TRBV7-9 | TGTGCCAGCAGCCAAGGGGGCGGGGAGCTGTTTTTT | CASSQGGGELFF
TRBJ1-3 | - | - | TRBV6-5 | TGTGCCAGCACCCAGACAGCTGGAAACACCATATATTTT | CASTQTAGNTIYF
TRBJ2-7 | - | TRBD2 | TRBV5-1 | TGCGCCAGCAGCTTGGCCCTGGCTAGCGGGAGTACAGAGGGGTTGTACGAGCAGTACTTC | CASSLALASGSTEGLYEQYF
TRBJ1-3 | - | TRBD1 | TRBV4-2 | TGTGCCAGCAGCCAAGGGACAGGGGCTAGAAACACCATATATTTT | CASSQGTGARNTIYF
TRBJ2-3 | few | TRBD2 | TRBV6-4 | TGTGCCAGCAGTGACGGGGTAGCGGGAGGAGATACGCAGTATTTT | CASSDGVAGGDTQYF
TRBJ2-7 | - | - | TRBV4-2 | TGTGCCAGCAGCCAAGATGCCCCGGCAGGGAAAACAACTTCTAGCTACGAGCAGTACTTC | CASSQDAPAGKTTSSYEQYF
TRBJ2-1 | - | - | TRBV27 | TGTGCCAGCAGTCCTGGGAGCTCCTACAATGAGCAGTTCTTC | CASSPGSSYNEQFF
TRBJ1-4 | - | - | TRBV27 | TGTGCCAGCAGTTTCGGGGGGTTTGAAAAACTGTTTTTT | CASSFGGFEKLFF
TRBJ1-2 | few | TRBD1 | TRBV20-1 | TGCAGTGCTAGTTTGGGGACAGCCTATGGCTACACCTTC | CSASLGTAYGYTF
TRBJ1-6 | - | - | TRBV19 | TGTGCCAGTAGTATACCGGGGATCGGCAATTCACCCCTCCACTTT | CASSIPGIGNSPLHF
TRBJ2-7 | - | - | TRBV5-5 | TGTGCCAGCAGCCCGGTCGGTAGCAACGAGCAGTACTTC | CASSPVGSNEQYF